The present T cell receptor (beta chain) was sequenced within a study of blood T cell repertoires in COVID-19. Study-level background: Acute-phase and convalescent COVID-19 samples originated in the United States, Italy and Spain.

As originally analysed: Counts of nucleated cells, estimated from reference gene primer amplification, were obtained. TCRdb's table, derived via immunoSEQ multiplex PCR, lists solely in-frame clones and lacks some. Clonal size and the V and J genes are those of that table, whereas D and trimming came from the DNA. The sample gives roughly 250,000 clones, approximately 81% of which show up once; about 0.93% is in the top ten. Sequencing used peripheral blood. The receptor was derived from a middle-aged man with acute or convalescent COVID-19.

CDR3 amino acids: CASSLGASPQHF. The CDR3 bases are TGTGCCAGCAGTTTGGGGGCATCGCCCCAGCATTTT. The chain links TRBV12-3 or TRBV12-4 to TRBJ1-5; a possible D gene is TRBD1 (6 bases). This CDR3 region has 12 residues. V lost 3 bases to trimming and J lost 9 bases, with 9 bases between them.